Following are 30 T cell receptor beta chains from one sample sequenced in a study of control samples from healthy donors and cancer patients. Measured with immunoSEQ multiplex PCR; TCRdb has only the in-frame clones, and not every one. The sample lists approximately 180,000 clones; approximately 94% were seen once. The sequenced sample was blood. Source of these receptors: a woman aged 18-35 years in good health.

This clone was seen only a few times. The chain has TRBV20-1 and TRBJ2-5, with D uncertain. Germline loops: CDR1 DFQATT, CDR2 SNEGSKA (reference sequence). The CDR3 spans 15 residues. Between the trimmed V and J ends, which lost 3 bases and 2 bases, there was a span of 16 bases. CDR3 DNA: TGCAGTGCTAGTAAACGACACACCTTTCAAGAGACCCAGTACTTC. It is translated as CSASKRHTFQETQYF.

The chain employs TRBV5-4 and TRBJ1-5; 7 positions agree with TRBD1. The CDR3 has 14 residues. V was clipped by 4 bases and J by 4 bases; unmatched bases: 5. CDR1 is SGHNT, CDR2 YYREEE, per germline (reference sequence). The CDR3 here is CASSKDRKNQPQHF. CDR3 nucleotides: TGTGCCAGCAGCAAGGACAGGAAAAATCAGCCCCAGCATTTT.

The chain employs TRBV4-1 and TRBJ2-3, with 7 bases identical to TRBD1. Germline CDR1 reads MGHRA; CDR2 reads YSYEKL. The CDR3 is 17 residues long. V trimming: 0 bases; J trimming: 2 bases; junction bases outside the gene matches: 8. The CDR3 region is CASSQEGGPVITDTQYF. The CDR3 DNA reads TGCGCCAGCAGCCAAGAAGGGGGCCCCGTCATCACAGATACGCAGTATTTT.

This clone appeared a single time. CDR3 region: CASSPLRGDEAFF. The CDR3 nucleotides are TGTGCCAGCAGCCCCCTACGGGGGGATGAAGCTTTCTTT. The chain joins TRBV7-2 to TRBJ1-1, with D perhaps TRBD1 (5 bases). Germline V CDR1 and CDR2: SGHTA, FQGNSA. V lost 5 bases to trimming and J lost 7 bases, with 14 bases between them. The CDR3 is 13 amino acids.

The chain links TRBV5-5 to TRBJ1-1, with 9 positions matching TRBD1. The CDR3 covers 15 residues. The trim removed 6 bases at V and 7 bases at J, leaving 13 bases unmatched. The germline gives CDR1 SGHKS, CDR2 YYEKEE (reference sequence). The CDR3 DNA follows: TGTGCCAGCACCAACACCGGGACAGGGTTTTATGAAGCTTTCTTT. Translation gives CASTNTGTGFYEAFF. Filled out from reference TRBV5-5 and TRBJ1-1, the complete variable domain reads DAGVTQSPTHLIKTRGQQVTLRCSPISGHKSVSWYQQVLGQGPQFIFQYYEKEERGRGNFPDRFSARQFPNYSSELNVNALLLGDSALYLCASTNTGTGFYEAFFGQGTRLTVV.

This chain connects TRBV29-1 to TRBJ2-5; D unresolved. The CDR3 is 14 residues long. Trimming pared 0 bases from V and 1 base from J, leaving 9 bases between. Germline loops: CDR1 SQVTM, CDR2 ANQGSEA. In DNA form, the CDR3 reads TGCAGCGTTGAAGATCGTAGCTCCCAAGAGACCCAGTACTTC. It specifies CSVEDRSSQETQYF. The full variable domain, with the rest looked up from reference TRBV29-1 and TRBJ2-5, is SAVISQKPSRDICQRGTSLTIQCQVDSQVTMMFWYRQQPGQSLTLIATANQGSEATYESGFVIDKFPISRPNLTFSTLTVSNMSPEDSSIYLCSVEDRSSQETQYFGPGTRLLVL.

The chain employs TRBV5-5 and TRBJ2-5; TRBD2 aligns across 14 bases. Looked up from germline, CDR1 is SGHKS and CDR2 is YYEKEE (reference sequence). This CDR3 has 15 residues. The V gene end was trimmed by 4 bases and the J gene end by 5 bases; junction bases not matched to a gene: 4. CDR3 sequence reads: CASSRLAGGIETQYF. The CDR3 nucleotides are TGTGCCAGCAGCCGACTAGCGGGAGGGATTGAGACCCAGTACTTC.

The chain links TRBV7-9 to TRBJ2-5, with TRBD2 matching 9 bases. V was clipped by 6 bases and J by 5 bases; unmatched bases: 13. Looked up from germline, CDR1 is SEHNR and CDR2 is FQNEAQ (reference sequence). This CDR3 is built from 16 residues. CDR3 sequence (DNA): TGTGCCAGCAGTATTCAGGCGGGAGGGCCCTTGGAGACCCAGTACTTC. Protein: CASSIQAGGPLETQYF.

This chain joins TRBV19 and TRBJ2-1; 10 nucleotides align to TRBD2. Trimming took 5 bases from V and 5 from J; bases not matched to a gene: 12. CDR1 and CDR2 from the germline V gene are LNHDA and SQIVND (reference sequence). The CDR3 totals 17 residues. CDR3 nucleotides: TGTGCCAGTAGTTTTACTAGCGGGGAAAGGGGGGACAATGAGCAGTTCTTC. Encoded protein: CASSFTSGERGDNEQFF.

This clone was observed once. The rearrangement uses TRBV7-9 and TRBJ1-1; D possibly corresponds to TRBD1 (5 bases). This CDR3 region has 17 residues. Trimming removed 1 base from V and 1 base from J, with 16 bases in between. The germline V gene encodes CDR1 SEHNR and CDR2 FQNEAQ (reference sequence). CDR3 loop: CASSLGRSEQGNTEAFF. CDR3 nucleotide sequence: TGTGCCAGCAGCTTAGGCAGGTCGGAGCAGGGGAACACTGAAGCTTTCTTT.

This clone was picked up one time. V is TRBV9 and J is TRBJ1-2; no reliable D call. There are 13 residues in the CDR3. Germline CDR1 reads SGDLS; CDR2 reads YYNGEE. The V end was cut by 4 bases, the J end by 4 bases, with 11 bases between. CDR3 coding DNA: TGTGCCAGCAGCCCTCGGGAGGGCTATGGCTACACCTTC. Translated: CASSPREGYGYTF.

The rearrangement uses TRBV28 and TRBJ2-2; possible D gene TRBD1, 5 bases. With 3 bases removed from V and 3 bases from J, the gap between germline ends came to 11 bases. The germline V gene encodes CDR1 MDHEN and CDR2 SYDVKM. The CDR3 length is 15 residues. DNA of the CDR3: TGTGCCAGCAGTTTCGCCAGGGTAGACACCGGGGAGCTGTTTTTT. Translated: CASSFARVDTGELFF. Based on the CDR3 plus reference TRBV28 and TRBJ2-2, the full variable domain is DVKVTQSSRYLVKRTGEKVFLECVQDMDHENMFWYRQDPGLGLRLIYFSYDVKMKEKGDIPEGYSVSREKKERFSLILESASTNQTSMYLCASSFARVDTGELFFGEGSRLTVL.

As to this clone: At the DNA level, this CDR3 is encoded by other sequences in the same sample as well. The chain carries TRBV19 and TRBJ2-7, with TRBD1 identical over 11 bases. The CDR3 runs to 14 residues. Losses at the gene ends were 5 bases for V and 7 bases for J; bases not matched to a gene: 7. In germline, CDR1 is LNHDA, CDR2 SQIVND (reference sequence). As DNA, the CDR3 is TGTGCCAGTAGTCCCCGGACAGGGGGCTATGAGCAGTACTTC. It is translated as CASSPRTGGYEQYF.

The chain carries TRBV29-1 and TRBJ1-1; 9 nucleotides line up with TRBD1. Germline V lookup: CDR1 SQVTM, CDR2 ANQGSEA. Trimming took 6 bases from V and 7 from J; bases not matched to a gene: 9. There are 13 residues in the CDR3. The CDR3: CSVGTGGAGEAFF. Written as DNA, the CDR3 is TGCAGCGTGGGAACAGGGGGCGCAGGTGAAGCTTTCTTT.

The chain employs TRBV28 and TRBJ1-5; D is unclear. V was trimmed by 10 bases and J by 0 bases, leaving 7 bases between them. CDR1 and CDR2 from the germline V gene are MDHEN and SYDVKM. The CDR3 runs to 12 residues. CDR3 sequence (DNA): TGTGCCACCTACGATAGCAATCAGCCCCAGCATTTT. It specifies CATYDSNQPQHF.

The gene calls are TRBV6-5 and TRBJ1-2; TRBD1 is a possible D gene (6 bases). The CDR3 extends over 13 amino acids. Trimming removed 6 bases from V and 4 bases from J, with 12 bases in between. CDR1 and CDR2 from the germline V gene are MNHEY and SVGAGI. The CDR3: CASRDTGIYGYTF. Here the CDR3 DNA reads TGTGCCAGCAGGGACACAGGGATCTATGGCTACACCTTC.

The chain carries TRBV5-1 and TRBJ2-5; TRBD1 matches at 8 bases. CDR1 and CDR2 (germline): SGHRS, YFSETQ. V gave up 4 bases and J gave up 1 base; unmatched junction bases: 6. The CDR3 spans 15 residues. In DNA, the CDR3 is TGCGCCAGCAGCCGTCAGGGACAGGTCCAAGAGACCCAGTACTTC. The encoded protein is CASSRQGQVQETQYF.

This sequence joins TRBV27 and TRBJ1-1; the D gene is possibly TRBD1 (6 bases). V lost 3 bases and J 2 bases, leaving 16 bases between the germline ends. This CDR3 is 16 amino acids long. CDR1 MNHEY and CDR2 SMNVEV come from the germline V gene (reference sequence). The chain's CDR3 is CASSFLGGGQNTEAFF. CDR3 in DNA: TGTGCCAGCAGTTTTCTCGGGGGGGGGCAAAACACTGAAGCTTTCTTT.

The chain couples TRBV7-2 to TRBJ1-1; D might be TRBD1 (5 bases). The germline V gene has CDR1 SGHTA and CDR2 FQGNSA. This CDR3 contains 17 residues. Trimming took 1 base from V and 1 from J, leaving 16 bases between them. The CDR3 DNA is TGTGCCAGCAGCTTAGGTGGGTCGGGGAGGGGGAACACTGAAGCTTTCTTT. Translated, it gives CASSLGGSGRGNTEAFF.

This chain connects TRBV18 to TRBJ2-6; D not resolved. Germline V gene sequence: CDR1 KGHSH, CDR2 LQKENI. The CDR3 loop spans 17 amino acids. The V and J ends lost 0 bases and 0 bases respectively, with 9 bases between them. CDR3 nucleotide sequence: TGTGCCAGCTCACCACCAAATACTAACTCTGGGGCCAACGTCCTGACTTTC. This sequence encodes CASSPPNTNSGANVLTF.

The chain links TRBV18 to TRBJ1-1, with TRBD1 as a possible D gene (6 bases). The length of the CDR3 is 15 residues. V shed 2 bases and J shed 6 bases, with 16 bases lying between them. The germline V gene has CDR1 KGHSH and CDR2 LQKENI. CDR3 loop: CASSPNIAGTSEAFF. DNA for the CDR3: TGTGCCAGCTCACCAAATATCGCAGGGACATCTGAAGCTTTCTTT.

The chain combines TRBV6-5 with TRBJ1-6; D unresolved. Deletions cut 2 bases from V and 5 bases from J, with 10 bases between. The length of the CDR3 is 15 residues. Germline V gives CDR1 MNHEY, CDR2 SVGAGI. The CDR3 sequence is CASSYELPHNSPLHF. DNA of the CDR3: TGTGCCAGCAGTTACGAGCTTCCCCATAATTCACCCCTCCACTTT.

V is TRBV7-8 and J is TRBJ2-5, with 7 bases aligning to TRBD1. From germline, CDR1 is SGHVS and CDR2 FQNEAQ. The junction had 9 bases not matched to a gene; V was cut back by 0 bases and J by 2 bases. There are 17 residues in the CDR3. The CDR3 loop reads CASSLASPDRVQETQYF. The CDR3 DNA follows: TGTGCCAGCAGCTTAGCGTCCCCCGACAGGGTTCAAGAGACCCAGTACTTC.

CDR3 region: CASSYSPNQPQHF. In nucleotides, the CDR3 is TGTGCCAGCAGTTACTCGCCTAATCAGCCCCAGCATTTT. The J gene is TRBJ1-5, the V gene TRBV6-5; no clear D gene. The CDR3 is 13 amino acids. V gave up 0 bases and J gave up 4 bases, with 4 bases separating them. CDR1 MNHEY and CDR2 SVGAGI come from the germline V gene.

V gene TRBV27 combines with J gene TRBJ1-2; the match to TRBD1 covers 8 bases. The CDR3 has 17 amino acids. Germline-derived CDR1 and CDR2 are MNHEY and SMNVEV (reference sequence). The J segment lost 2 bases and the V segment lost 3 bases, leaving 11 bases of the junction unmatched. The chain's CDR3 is CASSFSNRQGSNYGYTF. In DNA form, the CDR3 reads TGTGCCAGCAGTTTCTCGAATCGACAGGGGTCGAACTATGGCTACACCTTC.

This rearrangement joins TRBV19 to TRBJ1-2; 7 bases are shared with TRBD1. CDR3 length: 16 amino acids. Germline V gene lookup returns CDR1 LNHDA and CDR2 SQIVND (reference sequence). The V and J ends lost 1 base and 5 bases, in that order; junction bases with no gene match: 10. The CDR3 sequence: CASSIAKDRKGYGYTF. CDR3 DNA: TGTGCCAGTAGTATAGCAAAGGACAGGAAGGGATATGGCTACACCTTC.

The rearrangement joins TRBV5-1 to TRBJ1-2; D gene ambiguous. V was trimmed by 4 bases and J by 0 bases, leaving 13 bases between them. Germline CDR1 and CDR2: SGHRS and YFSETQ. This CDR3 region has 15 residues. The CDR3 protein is CASSPLQSPNYGYTF. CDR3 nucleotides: TGCGCCAGCAGCCCCCTACAGTCCCCTAACTATGGCTACACCTTC.

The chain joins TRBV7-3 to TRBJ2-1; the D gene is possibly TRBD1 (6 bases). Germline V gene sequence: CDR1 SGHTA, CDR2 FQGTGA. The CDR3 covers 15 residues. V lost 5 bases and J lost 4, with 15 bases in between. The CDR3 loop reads CASSRGGVSYNEQFF. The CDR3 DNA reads TGTGCCAGCAGCCGAGGGGGTGTATCGTACAATGAGCAGTTCTTC.

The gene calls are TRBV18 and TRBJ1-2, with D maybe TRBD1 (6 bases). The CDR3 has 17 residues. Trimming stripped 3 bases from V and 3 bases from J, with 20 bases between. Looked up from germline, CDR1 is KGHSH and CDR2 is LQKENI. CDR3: CASSPTRGMNLDYGYTF. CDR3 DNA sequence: TGTGCCAGCTCACCGACGAGGGGGATGAACTTGGACTATGGCTACACCTTC.

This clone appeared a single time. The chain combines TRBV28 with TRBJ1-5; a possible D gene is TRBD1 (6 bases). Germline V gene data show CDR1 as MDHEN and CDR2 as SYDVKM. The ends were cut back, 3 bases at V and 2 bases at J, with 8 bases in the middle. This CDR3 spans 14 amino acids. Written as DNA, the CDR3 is TGTGCCAGCAGTTTCCCAGGGGGCAATCAGCCCCAGCATTTT. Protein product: CASSFPGGNQPQHF. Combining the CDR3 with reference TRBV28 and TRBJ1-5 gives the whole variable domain DVKVTQSSRYLVKRTGEKVFLECVQDMDHENMFWYRQDPGLGLRLIYFSYDVKMKEKGDIPEGYSVSREKKERFSLILESASTNQTSMYLCASSFPGGNQPQHFGDGTRLSIL.